The T cell receptor beta chain under discussion was sequenced for a study of response to subunit inactivated influenza vaccine. TCRdb analysed the RT-PCR reads with MiXCR anew, one entry per CDR3 protein. This table has hundreds of thousands of distinct CDR3 sequences, less than 8% appearing once. A word on this clonotype: Its cognate antigen is unknown.

General study results and limits: The authors suggested that every seasonal influenza vaccination recruits few new T cells.

The receptor comes from a man aged 45-69 years who received an inactivated influenza vaccine. This specimen consisted of PBMCs from blood, obtained around 2 years after vaccination.

The CDR3, as DNA: TGCGCCAGCAGCTTCGGGACTAGCGGGGGGGCTACCGGGGAGCTGTTTTTT. Amino acid sequence: CASSFGTSGGATGELFF. The chain combines TRBV5-1 with TRBJ2-2, with 16 bases matching TRBD2. This CDR3 has 17 residues. Trimming at V came to 2 bases and at J to 5 bases, leaving 3 bases not matched to a gene. Per germline, CDR1 SGHRS and CDR2 YFSETQ.